The rows below give T cell receptor beta chains drawn from one sample of a study of post-analysis software for immune sequencing data. TCRdb used MiXCR to reprocess the PCR reads, holding one entry per CDR3 protein. Of about 180,000 distinct CDR3 sequences listed, approximately 30% are singletons. Material for sequencing was blood. These receptors were collected from a girl under 18 with multiple sclerosis. The CDR3 runs from the conserved cysteine through the conserved F or W. The D gene is left open where the match is weak. Some rows have no size entry. The others give once, few or many, or a class for an expanded clone.

j_call: TRBJ1-1
d_call: -
clone_size: -
cdr3_length: 14
v_call: TRBV12-3/TRBV12-4
cdr3_nt: TGTGCCAGCAGGGAACAGGTGGAGGACACTGAAGCTTTCTTT
cdr3_aa: CASREQVEDTEAFF

j_call: TRBJ2-3
d_call: -
clone_size: many
cdr3_length: 15
v_call: TRBV6-4
cdr3_nt: TGTGCCAGCAGTGACTCCGGCAGGGGCACAGATACGCAGTATTTT
cdr3_aa: CASSDSGRGTDTQYF

j_call: TRBJ2-7
d_call: -
clone_size: -
cdr3_length: 13
v_call: TRBV30
cdr3_nt: TGTGCCTGGAGGGGCAGTCTCTCCTACGAGCAGTACTTC
cdr3_aa: CAWRGSLSYEQYF

j_call: TRBJ2-1
d_call: TRBD2
clone_size: many
cdr3_length: 14
v_call: TRBV20-1
cdr3_nt: TGCAGTGCTAGGCTGGGGGGGGGATTAGGTGAGCAGTTCTTC
cdr3_aa: CSARLGGGLGEQFF

j_call: TRBJ2-7
d_call: -
clone_size: -
cdr3_length: 13
v_call: TRBV29-1
cdr3_nt: TGCAGCGTTGAGGGAGGCCTCAAGTCCGAGCAGTACTTC
cdr3_aa: CSVEGGLKSEQYF

j_call: TRBJ2-7
d_call: TRBD1
clone_size: few
cdr3_length: 14
v_call: TRBV12-3/TRBV12-4
cdr3_nt: TGTGCCAGCAGTACTGGACAGGGGAAGTACGAGCAGTACTTC
cdr3_aa: CASSTGQGKYEQYF

j_call: TRBJ1-2
d_call: -
clone_size: many
cdr3_length: 15
v_call: TRBV7-9
cdr3_nt: TGTGCCAGCAGTCCCCCCCTCGGGACGGTCTATGGCTACACCTTC
cdr3_aa: CASSPPLGTVYGYTF

j_call: TRBJ2-1
d_call: -
clone_size: -
cdr3_length: 12
v_call: TRBV9
cdr3_nt: TGTGCCGGCAGCGAGGGGTACCGGGAGCAGTTCTTC
cdr3_aa: CAGSEGYREQFF

j_call: TRBJ1-2
d_call: -
clone_size: -
cdr3_length: 14
v_call: TRBV27
cdr3_nt: TGTGCCAGCAGTTTAGGACAGAATAACTATGGCTACACCTTC
cdr3_aa: CASSLGQNNYGYTF

j_call: TRBJ2-3
d_call: -
clone_size: -
cdr3_length: 13
v_call: TRBV28
cdr3_nt: TGTGCCAGCAGTCCCCCGAGCACAGATACGCAGGATTTT
cdr3_aa: CASSPPSTDTQDF

j_call: TRBJ1-1
d_call: -
clone_size: few
cdr3_length: 13
v_call: TRBV5-1
cdr3_nt: TGCGCCAGCAGCTTGGTGGTGAACACTGAAGCTTTCTTT
cdr3_aa: CASSLVVNTEAFF

j_call: TRBJ2-1
d_call: -
clone_size: -
cdr3_length: 14
v_call: TRBV12-3/TRBV12-4
cdr3_nt: TGTGCCAGCAGTTTGAGGGCGGGGCGGGATGAGCAGTTCTTC
cdr3_aa: CASSLRAGRDEQFF

j_call: TRBJ2-1
d_call: TRBD2
clone_size: many
cdr3_length: 14
v_call: TRBV12-3/TRBV12-4
cdr3_nt: TGTGCCAGCAGCGGACTAGCGGGAGTGGATGAGCAGTTCTTC
cdr3_aa: CASSGLAGVDEQFF

j_call: TRBJ1-1
d_call: -
clone_size: -
cdr3_length: 11
v_call: TRBV20-1
cdr3_nt: TGCAGTGCCCCGTTGGAGCAGGAGGCTTTCTTT
cdr3_aa: CSAPLEQEAFF

j_call: TRBJ2-3
d_call: -
clone_size: many
cdr3_length: 16
v_call: TRBV4-1
cdr3_nt: TGCGCCAGCAGCCAAGGAGGATCAACTAGCACAGATACGCAGTATTTT
cdr3_aa: CASSQGGSTSTDTQYF

j_call: TRBJ1-2
d_call: -
clone_size: few
cdr3_length: 16
v_call: TRBV12-3/TRBV12-4
cdr3_nt: TGTGCCAGCAGCCCCCGCGGTGGGTGGGCAGCCTATGGCTACACCTTC
cdr3_aa: CASSPRGGWAAYGYTF

j_call: TRBJ2-1
d_call: -
clone_size: -
cdr3_length: 19
v_call: TRBV2
cdr3_nt: TGTGCCAGCAGTGAAGGGCGTATTTTTAACTTCCGCTCCTACAATGAGCAGTTCTTC
cdr3_aa: CASSEGRIFNFRSYNEQFF

j_call: TRBJ2-3
d_call: TRBD2
clone_size: many
cdr3_length: 14
v_call: TRBV20-1
cdr3_nt: TGCAGTGCTAGCCCCACTAGCGGAGCAGATACGCAGTATTTT
cdr3_aa: CSASPTSGADTQYF

j_call: TRBJ1-1
d_call: TRBD1
clone_size: -
cdr3_length: 13
v_call: TRBV29-1
cdr3_nt: TGCAGCGTGGAGGGACAGGCGAACATTGAAGCTTTCTTT
cdr3_aa: CSVEGQANIEAFF

j_call: TRBJ1-2
d_call: -
clone_size: -
cdr3_length: 14
v_call: TRBV2
cdr3_nt: TGTGCCAGCATCCTAGACAAAGCTAACTATGGCTACACCTTC
cdr3_aa: CASILDKANYGYTF

j_call: TRBJ2-7
d_call: -
clone_size: -
cdr3_length: 14
v_call: TRBV28
cdr3_nt: TGTGCCAGCAGTTGGGGGAACCTAGGGGTCGAGCAGTACTTC
cdr3_aa: CASSWGNLGVEQYF

j_call: TRBJ2-3
d_call: -
clone_size: few
cdr3_length: 16
v_call: TRBV6-1
cdr3_nt: TGTGCCAGCAGTGAACGAGGACTCGCCCCCACAGATACGCAGTATTTT
cdr3_aa: CASSERGLAPTDTQYF

j_call: TRBJ2-7
d_call: -
clone_size: few
cdr3_length: 14
v_call: TRBV9
cdr3_nt: TGTGCCTGCAGCGCCCATGGGGGTTCCTACGAGCAGTACTTC
cdr3_aa: CACSAHGGSYEQYF

j_call: TRBJ2-1
d_call: -
clone_size: many
cdr3_length: 14
v_call: TRBV2
cdr3_nt: TGTGCCAGCCGGGACCCGGGAGTCCACAATGAGCAGTTCTTC
cdr3_aa: CASRDPGVHNEQFF

j_call: TRBJ2-5
d_call: TRBD2
clone_size: many
cdr3_length: 16
v_call: TRBV4-1
cdr3_nt: TGCGCCAGCAGCCAAGAGAGGGTGACTAGCGGAGAGACCCAGTACTTC
cdr3_aa: CASSQERVTSGETQYF

j_call: TRBJ2-1
d_call: -
clone_size: -
cdr3_length: 15
v_call: TRBV4-1
cdr3_nt: TGCGCCAGCGGAATGGTTGAAAGTGGGGGCAATGAGCAGTTCTTC
cdr3_aa: CASGMVESGGNEQFF

j_call: TRBJ2-5
d_call: -
clone_size: -
cdr3_length: 15
v_call: TRBV5-5
cdr3_nt: TGTGCCAGCAGCTTGACCGAAGGGTTATGGGAGACCCAGTACTTC
cdr3_aa: CASSLTEGLWETQYF

j_call: TRBJ2-1
d_call: -
clone_size: many
cdr3_length: 13
v_call: TRBV20-1
cdr3_nt: TGCAGTGCTAGAGGGGACTCTTACAATGAGCAGTTCTTC
cdr3_aa: CSARGDSYNEQFF

j_call: TRBJ2-5
d_call: TRBD1
clone_size: -
cdr3_length: 16
v_call: TRBV24-1
cdr3_nt: TGTGCCACCAGTGACTTCTCGGGACAGGGAGTGGAGACCCAGTACTTC
cdr3_aa: CATSDFSGQGVETQYF

j_call: TRBJ2-1
d_call: -
clone_size: many
cdr3_length: 13
v_call: TRBV10-3
cdr3_nt: TGTGCCATCAGTGAACCTTTGGGACATGAGCAGTTCTTC
cdr3_aa: CAISEPLGHEQFF

j_call: TRBJ1-2
d_call: -
clone_size: -
cdr3_length: 12
v_call: TRBV3-1
cdr3_nt: TGTGCCAGCAGCCAACCGTCCTATGGCTACACCTTC
cdr3_aa: CASSQPSYGYTF

j_call: TRBJ2-7
d_call: -
clone_size: many
cdr3_length: 11
v_call: TRBV20-1
cdr3_nt: TGCAGTGCTAGCGAAATGGACGAGCAGTACTTC
cdr3_aa: CSASEMDEQYF

j_call: TRBJ1-4
d_call: -
clone_size: -
cdr3_length: 15
v_call: TRBV6-6
cdr3_nt: TGTGCCAGCAGCCTTATCGGATCAGCTAATGAAAAACTGTTTTTT
cdr3_aa: CASSLIGSANEKLFF

j_call: TRBJ1-1
d_call: -
clone_size: -
cdr3_length: 13
v_call: TRBV28
cdr3_nt: TGTGCCAGCAGCTTCCCTGGAGGCGGTGAAGCTTTCTTT
cdr3_aa: CASSFPGGGEAFF

j_call: TRBJ1-2
d_call: -
clone_size: -
cdr3_length: 15
v_call: TRBV9
cdr3_nt: TGTGCCAGCAGCGTCTCCCCCGGACCAGGCTATGGCTACACCTTC
cdr3_aa: CASSVSPGPGYGYTF

j_call: TRBJ2-1
d_call: TRBD2
clone_size: many
cdr3_length: 13
v_call: TRBV20-1
cdr3_nt: TGCAGCCCGGGACTAGCGGATTACAATGAGCAGTTCTTC
cdr3_aa: CSPGLADYNEQFF

j_call: TRBJ1-4
d_call: TRBD1
clone_size: few
cdr3_length: 14
v_call: TRBV15
cdr3_nt: TGTGCCACCAGCGTCCAGGGGGTTTCCGAAAAACTGTTTTTT
cdr3_aa: CATSVQGVSEKLFF

j_call: TRBJ2-5
d_call: TRBD2
clone_size: -
cdr3_length: 14
v_call: TRBV29-1
cdr3_nt: TGCAGCGTTGGGGGGGGACTAGCGGGGCATGGTCAGTACTTC
cdr3_aa: CSVGGGLAGHGQYF

j_call: TRBJ1-4
d_call: -
clone_size: many
cdr3_length: 14
v_call: TRBV12-3/TRBV12-4
cdr3_nt: TGTGCCAGCAGTCGTTATGCAACTAATGAAAAACTGTTTTTT
cdr3_aa: CASSRYATNEKLFF

j_call: TRBJ1-2
d_call: -
clone_size: few
cdr3_length: 17
v_call: TRBV7-2
cdr3_nt: TGTGCCAGCAGCTTAGATTATCGGGCTTCCTTTAACTATGGCTACACCTTC
cdr3_aa: CASSLDYRASFNYGYTF

j_call: TRBJ2-7
d_call: -
clone_size: many
cdr3_length: 14
v_call: TRBV4-1
cdr3_nt: TGCGCCAGCAGCCAAGAGGGACGGGGACCCGAGCAGTACTTC
cdr3_aa: CASSQEGRGPEQYF

j_call: TRBJ2-1
d_call: TRBD2
clone_size: many
cdr3_length: 15
v_call: TRBV6-6
cdr3_nt: TGTGCCAGCAGGGGTAGAGCGGGAACTGTCTATGAGCAGTTCTTC
cdr3_aa: CASRGRAGTVYEQFF